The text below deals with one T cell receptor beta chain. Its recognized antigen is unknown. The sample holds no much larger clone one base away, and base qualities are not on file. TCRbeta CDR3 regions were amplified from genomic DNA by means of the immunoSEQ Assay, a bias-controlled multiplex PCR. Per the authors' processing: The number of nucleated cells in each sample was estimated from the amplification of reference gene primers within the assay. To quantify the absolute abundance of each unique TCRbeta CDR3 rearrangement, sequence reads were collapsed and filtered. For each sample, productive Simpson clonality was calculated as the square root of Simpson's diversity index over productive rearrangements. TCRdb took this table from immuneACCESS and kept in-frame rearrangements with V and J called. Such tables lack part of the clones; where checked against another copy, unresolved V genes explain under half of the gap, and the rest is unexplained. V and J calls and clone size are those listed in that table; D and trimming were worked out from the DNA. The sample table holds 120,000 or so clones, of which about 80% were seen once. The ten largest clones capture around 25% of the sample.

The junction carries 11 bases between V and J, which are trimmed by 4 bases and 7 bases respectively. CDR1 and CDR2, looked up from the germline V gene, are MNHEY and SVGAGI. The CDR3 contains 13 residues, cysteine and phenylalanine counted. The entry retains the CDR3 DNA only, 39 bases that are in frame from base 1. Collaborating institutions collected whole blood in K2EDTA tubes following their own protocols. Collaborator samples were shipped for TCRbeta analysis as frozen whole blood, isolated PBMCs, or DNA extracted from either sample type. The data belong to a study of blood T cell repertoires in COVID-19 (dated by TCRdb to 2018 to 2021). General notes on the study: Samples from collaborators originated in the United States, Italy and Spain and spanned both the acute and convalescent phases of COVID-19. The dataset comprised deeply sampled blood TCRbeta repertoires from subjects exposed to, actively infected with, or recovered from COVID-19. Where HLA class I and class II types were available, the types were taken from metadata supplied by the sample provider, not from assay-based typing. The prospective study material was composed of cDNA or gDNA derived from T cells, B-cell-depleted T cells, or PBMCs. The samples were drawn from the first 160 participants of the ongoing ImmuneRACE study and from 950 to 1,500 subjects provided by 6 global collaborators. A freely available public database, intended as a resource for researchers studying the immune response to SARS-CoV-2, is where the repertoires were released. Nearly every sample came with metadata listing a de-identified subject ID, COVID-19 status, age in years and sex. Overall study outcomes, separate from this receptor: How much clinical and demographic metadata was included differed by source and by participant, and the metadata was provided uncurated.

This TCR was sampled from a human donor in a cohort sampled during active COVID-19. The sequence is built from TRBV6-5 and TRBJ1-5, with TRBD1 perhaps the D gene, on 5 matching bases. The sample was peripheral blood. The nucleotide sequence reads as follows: TGTGCCAGCAGTTCCGGGGCGGGGCAGCCCCAGCATTTT. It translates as CASSSGAGQPQHF.